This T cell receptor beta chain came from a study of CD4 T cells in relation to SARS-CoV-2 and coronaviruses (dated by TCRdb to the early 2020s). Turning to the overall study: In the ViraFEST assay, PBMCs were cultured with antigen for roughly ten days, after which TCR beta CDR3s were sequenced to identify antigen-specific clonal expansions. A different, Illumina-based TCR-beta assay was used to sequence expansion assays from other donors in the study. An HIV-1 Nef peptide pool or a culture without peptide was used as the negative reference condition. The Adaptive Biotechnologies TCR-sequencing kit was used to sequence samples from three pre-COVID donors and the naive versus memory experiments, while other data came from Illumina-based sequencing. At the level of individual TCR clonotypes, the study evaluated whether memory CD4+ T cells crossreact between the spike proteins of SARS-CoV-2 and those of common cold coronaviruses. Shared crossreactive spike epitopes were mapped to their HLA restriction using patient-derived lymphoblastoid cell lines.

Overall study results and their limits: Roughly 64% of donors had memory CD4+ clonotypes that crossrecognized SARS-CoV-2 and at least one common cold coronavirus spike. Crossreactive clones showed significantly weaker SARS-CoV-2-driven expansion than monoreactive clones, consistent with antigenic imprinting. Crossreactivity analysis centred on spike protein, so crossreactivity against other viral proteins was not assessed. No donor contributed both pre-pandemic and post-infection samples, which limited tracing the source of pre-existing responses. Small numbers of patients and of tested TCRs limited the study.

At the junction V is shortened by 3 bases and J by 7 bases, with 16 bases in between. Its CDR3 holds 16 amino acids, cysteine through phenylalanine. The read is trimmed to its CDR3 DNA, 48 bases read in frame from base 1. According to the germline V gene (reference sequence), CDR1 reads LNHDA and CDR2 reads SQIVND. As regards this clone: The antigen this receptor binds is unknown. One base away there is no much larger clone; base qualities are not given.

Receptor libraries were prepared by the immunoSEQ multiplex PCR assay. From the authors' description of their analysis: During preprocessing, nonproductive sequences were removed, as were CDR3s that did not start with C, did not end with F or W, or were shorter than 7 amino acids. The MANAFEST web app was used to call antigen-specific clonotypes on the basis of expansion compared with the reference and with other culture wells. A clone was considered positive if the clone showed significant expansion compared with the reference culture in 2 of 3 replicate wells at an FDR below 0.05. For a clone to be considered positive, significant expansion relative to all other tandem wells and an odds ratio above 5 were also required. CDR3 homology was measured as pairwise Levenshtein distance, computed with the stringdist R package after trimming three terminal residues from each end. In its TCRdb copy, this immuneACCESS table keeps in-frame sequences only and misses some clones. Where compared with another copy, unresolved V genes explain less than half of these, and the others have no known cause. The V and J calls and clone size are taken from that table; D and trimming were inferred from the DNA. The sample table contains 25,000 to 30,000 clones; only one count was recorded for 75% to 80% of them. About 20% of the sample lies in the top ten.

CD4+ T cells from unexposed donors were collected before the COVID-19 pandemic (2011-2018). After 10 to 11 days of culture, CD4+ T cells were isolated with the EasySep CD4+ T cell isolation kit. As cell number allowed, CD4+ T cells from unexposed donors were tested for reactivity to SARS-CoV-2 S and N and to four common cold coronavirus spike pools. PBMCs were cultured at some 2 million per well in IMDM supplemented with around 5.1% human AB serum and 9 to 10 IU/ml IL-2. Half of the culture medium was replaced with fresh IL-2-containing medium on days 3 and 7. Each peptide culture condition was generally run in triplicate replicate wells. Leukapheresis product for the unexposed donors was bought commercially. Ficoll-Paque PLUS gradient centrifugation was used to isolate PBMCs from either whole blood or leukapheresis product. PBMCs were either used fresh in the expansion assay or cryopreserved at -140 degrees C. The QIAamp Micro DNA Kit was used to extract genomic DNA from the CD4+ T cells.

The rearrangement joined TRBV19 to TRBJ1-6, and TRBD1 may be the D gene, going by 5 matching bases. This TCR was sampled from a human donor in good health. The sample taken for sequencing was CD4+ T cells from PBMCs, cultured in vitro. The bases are TGTGCCAGTAGTATCGTTGGGAAACGACAGAATTCACCCCTCCACTTT. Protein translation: CASSIVGKRQNSPLHF.